This TCR beta chain emerged from a study of T cell responses to AZD1222 COVID-19 vaccine (dated by TCRdb to about 2021). For context, the study as a whole: AZD1222 recipients whose second dose came at about 4 weeks and those whose second dose came at about 12 weeks were combined into one group, since spike-specific TCR depth and breadth did not differ between the two schedules. Enrollment into the trials was organized by age into subgroups of 18-55, 56-69 and 70-plus years, and those subgroups contained roughly 150, 30 and 60 TCR-sequenced participants, respectively. TCR sequencing covered 233 trial participants: 207 given two doses of AZD1222 and 26 given two doses of MenACWY control vaccine.

The CDR3 regions of human TCRbeta chains were analyzed by immunosequencing. The authors' pipeline ran thus. TCRs in the repertoires were compared against a reference library of SARS-CoV-2-specific TCRs that had been generated with the MIRA antigen-specificity platform. Breadth was defined as the fraction of unique TCRs that were SARS-CoV-2-associated, and depth was defined as the fraction of total T cells that were SARS-CoV-2-associated. Each spike-specific TCR was assigned to its reactive spike region and to a CD4 or CD8 class using the MIRA data. Log10-transformed breadth and depth values were compared by one-way ANOVA with Sidak's multiple comparisons tests. The table comes from immuneACCESS by way of TCRdb, which keeps in-frame sequences with V and J called. Part of the clones is missing from these tables; in studies checked, under half for an unresolved V gene and the rest for unknown reasons. The V and J calls and clone size are taken from that table; D and trimming were inferred from the DNA. For this sample there are 80,000 to 100,000 clones; more than 85% appear just once. The top ten clones comprise 7.5% of the sample.

The intended sense of this specimen's time point label: baseline before first vaccination. Samples from vaccinated people were obtained from the UK trials COV001 and COV002, which included a single-blind randomized controlled phase 2/3 trial of AZD1222 (ChAdOx1 nCoV-19) in healthy adults. Trial participant PBMC samples were collected at day 0 and day 28 after the second dose for TCRbeta chain sequencing. Details on this clone: The antigen it recognizes is unknown. There are no base qualities to consult, and no much larger clone falls within one base.

The germline V gene encodes CDR1 SEHNR and CDR2 FQNEAQ (reference sequence). V is reduced by 1 base and J by 6 bases, leaving a spacing of 13 bases between them. From cysteine to phenylalanine, the CDR3 is 15 amino acids long. Only the CDR3 portion is preserved as DNA: 45 bases, with reading frame beginning at the first base. The study at large found these results: Epitopes outside the regions mutated in the B.1.351 and B.1.1.7 variants were reportedly recognized by nearly half of the unique spike-specific TCRs. Because no day 14 peak-response samples were available, repertoires were characterized only after the peak T cell response. Participants were mostly white British and included more females than males, and it was suggested by the authors that clonal diversity may have been underestimated. After two AZD1222 doses, spike-specific TCR breadth and depth were significantly higher than at day 0 and than in MenACWY recipients. CD4 TCRs associated with the vaccine covered the entire spike protein, and the dominant responses were in regions 160-218 and 743-854. Only a handful of AZD1222 recipients were SARS-CoV-2 seropositive at baseline, limiting conclusions about previously exposed vaccinees. In the small 56-69-year group, the increase in depth fell short of significance, most likely because of low power.

The chain was built from TRBV7-9 and TRBJ1-5; no D segment can be confidently identified. The sequenced sample was peripheral blood, obtained on day 0 of AZD1222 vaccination. This sequence was found in an adult in good health. The CDR3 protein is CASSLDGRSGQPQHF. The DNA is as follows: TGTGCCAGCAGCTTAGATGGGCGCAGTGGTCAGCCCCAGCATTTT.